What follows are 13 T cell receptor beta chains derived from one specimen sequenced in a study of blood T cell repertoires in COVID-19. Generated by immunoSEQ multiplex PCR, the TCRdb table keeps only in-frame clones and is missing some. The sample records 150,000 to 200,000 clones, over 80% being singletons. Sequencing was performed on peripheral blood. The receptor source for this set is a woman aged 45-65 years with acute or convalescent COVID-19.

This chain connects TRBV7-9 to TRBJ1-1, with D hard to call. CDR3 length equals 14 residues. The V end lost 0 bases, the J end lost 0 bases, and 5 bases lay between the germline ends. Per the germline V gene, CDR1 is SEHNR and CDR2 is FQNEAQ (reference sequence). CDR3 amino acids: CASSLAYVNTEAFF. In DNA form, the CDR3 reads TGTGCCAGCAGCTTAGCTTATGTGAACACTGAAGCTTTCTTT.

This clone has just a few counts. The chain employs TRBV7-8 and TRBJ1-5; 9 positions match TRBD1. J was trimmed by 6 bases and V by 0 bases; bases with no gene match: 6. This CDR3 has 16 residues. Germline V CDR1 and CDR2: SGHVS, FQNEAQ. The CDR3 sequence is CASSLARGQGVQPQHF. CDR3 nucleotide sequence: TGTGCCAGCAGCTTAGCGCGGGGACAGGGCGTTCAGCCCCAGCATTTT.

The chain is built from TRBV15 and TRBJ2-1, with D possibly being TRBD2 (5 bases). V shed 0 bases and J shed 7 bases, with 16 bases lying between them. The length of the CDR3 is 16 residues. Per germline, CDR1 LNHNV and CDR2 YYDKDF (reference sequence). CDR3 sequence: CATSREDVRTGNEQFF. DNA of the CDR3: TGTGCCACCAGCAGAGAAGACGTCCGAACGGGGAATGAGCAGTTCTTC.

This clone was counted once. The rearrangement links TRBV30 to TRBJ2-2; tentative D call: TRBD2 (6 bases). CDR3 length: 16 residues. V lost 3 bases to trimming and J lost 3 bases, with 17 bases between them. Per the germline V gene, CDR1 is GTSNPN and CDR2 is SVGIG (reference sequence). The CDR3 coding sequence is TGTGCCTGGAGGCTCCTGATGGAGGGTCACACCGGGGAGCTGTTTTTT. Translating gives CAWRLLMEGHTGELFF.

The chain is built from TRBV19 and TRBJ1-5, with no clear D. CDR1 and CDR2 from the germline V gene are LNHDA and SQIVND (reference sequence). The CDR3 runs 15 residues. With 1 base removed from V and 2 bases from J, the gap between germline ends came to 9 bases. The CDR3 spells CASSIVESGNQPQHF. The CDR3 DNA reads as TGTGCCAGTAGTATAGTTGAGTCTGGCAATCAGCCCCAGCATTTT.

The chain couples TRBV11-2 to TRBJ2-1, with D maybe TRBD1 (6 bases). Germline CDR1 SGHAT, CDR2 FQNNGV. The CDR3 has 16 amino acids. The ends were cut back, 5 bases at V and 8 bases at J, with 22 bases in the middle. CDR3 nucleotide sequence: TGTGCCAGCAGCCAACGCCAAGCGTTGGGGGCGGATGAGCAGTTCTTC. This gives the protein CASSQRQALGADEQFF.

The CDR3 loop reads CASGSTGGYGYTF. In DNA form, the CDR3 reads TGCGCCAGCGGATCGACAGGGGGATATGGCTACACCTTC. This sequence joins TRBV5-1 and TRBJ1-2; 9 positions agree with TRBD1. J gave up 5 bases and V 7 bases, and 6 bases lay outside the gene matches. The CDR3 length is 13 residues. CDR1 is SGHRS, CDR2 YFSETQ, per germline.

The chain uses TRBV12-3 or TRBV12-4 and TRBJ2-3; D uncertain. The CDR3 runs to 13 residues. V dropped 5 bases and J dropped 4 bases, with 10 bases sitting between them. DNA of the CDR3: TGTGCCAGCAGTCCCCCCAGTTCAGATACGCAGTATTTT. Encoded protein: CASSPPSSDTQYF.

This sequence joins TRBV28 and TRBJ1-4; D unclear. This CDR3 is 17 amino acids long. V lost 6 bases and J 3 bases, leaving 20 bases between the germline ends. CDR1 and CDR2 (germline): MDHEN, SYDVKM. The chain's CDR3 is CASSPGFIGDANEKLFF. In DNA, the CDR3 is TGTGCCAGCAGCCCAGGTTTTATCGGGGATGCTAATGAAAAACTGTTTTTT.

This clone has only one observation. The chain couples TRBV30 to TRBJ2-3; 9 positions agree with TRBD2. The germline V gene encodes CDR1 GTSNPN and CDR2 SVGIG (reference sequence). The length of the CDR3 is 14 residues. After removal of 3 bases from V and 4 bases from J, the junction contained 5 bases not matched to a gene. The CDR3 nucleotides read TGTGCCTGGAGGAGGCGGGGGGGCGCAGATACGCAGTATTTT. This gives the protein CAWRRRGGADTQYF.

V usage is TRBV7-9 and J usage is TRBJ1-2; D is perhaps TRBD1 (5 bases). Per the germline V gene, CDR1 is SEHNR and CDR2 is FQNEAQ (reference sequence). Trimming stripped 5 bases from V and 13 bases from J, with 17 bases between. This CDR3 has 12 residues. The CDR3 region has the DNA TGTGCCAGCAGCGGAGCATGGGACTTCCCCACCTTC. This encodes CASSGAWDFPTF. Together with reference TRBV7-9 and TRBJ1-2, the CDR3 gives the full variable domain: DTGVSQNPRHKITKRGQNVTFRCDPISEHNRLYWYRQTLGQGPEFLTYFQNEAQLEKSRLLSDRFSAERPKGSFSTLEIQRTEQGDSAMYLCASSGAWDFPTFGSGTRLTVV.

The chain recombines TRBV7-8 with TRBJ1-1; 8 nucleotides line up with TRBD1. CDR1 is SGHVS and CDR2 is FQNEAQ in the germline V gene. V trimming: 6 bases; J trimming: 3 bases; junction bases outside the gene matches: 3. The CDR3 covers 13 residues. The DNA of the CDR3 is TGTGCCAGCAGACTACAGGGGGACACTGAAGCTTTCTTT. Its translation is CASRLQGDTEAFF.

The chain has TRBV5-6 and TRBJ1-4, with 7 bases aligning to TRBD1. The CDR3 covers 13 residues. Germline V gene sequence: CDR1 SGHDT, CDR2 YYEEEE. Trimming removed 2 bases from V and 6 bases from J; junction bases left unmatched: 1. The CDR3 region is CASSLGTDEKLFF. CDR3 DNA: TGTGCCAGCAGCTTAGGGACAGATGAAAAACTGTTTTTT. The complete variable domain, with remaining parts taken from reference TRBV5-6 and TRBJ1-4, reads DAGVTQSPTHLIKTRGQQVTLRCSPKSGHDTVSWYQQALGQGPQFIFQYYEEEERQRGNFPDRFSGHQFPNYSSELNVNALLLGDSALYLCASSLGTDEKLFFGSGTQLSVL.